This entry lists 4 T cell receptor beta chains sequenced from one sample in a study of control samples from healthy donors and cancer patients. Only in-frame clones appear in the TCRdb table, and some are missing; sequencing was by immunoSEQ multiplex PCR. The sample includes about 140,000 clones, around nine tenths of them seen just once. Sequenced: blood. These receptor sequences come from a man younger than 30 in good health.

This sequence joins TRBV3-1 (or the pseudogene TRBV3-2) and TRBJ1-2; TRBD1 is a possible D gene (5 bases). This CDR3 is built from 13 residues. V gave up 4 bases and J gave up 4 bases, with 10 bases separating them. Germline lookup yields CDR1 LGHDT and CDR2 YNNKEL (reference sequence). The CDR3 nucleotides are TGTGCCAGCAGCCCAGCAGGGTTCTATGGCTACACCTTC. It yields the protein CASSPAGFYGYTF.

V usage is TRBV3-1 (or the pseudogene TRBV3-2) and J usage is TRBJ2-2; 9 nucleotides line up with TRBD1. This CDR3 comprises 17 residues. Trimming cost V 0 bases and J 3 bases; bases outside gene matches: 5. Per germline, CDR1 LGHDT and CDR2 YNNKEL (reference sequence). The DNA for the CDR3 is TGTGCCAGCAGCCAAGATATGTGGGACAGGGACACCGGGGAGCTGTTTTTT. Translating it yields CASSQDMWDRDTGELFF.

The rearrangement links TRBV7-2 to TRBJ1-5; D perhaps matches TRBD1 (6 bases). Looked up from germline, CDR1 is SGHTA and CDR2 is FQGNSA. The CDR3 sequence is 17 residues long. V lost 5 bases, J lost 0 bases, and 17 bases lay in between. CDR3 DNA sequence: TGTGCCAGCAGCCCCACACAGGGACGCTATAGCAATCAGCCCCAGCATTTT. The encoded protein is CASSPTQGRYSNQPQHF.

V is TRBV30 and J is TRBJ2-7, with a weak D call TRBD1 (5 bases). The CDR3 totals 11 residues. Germline CDR1 and CDR2: GTSNPN and SVGIG (reference sequence). The V gene lost 7 bases and the J gene lost 4 bases, with 11 bases spanning the gap. The DNA of the CDR3 is TGTGCCTCCGCGACAGATTACGAGCAGTACTTC. It codes for CASATDYEQYF.